What follows describes a single T cell receptor (beta chain). The data are from a study of cytomegalovirus exposure and HLA in healthy donors. Trimming pared 7 bases from V and 9 bases from J, leaving 13 bases between. The CDR3 contains 12 residues. The germline gives CDR1 LNHDA, CDR2 SQIVND (reference sequence). The primer mix had 60 Vbeta and 13 Jbeta primers. TCRdb keeps only in-frame clones here, not all; method: immunoSEQ multiplex PCR. The sample holds around 81,000 clones, less than 75% seen once. The specimen was PBMCs. The gene calls are TRBV19 and TRBJ2-1, with D possibly being TRBD1 (5 bases). The receptor comes from a man aged 25 to 40 in good health and CMV-seropositive. The CDR3 protein is CASNIQGGEQFF. The CDR3 DNA sequence: TGTGCCAGTAATATCCAGGGTGGTGAGCAGTTCTTC.